The 32 T cell receptor beta chains below were found in one sample sequenced in a study of blood T cell repertoires in COVID-19. Method: immunoSEQ multiplex PCR; TCRdb's copy keeps in-frame clones and lacks some. The sample contains roughly 140,000 clones, roughly 80% of which appear only once. Sequences were obtained from peripheral blood. These receptors originate from a man in his sixties with acute or convalescent COVID-19.

The chain employs TRBV4-1 and TRBJ1-2; a weak D match, TRBD1 (5 bases). Germline V lookup: CDR1 MGHRA, CDR2 YSYEKL. The ends were cut back, 0 bases at V and 8 bases at J, with 16 bases in the middle. CDR3 length: 15 amino acids. CDR3 in DNA: TGCGCCAGCAGCCAAGATGACCGACCAAGGGGAGGCTACACCTTC. This encodes CASSQDDRPRGGYTF.

This clone was found once. The chain joins TRBV20-1 to TRBJ1-4, with 7 positions matching TRBD1. The CDR3 contains 11 residues. V gave up 2 bases and J gave up 12 bases; unmatched junction bases: 3. Germline V CDR1 and CDR2: DFQATT, SNEGSKA (reference sequence). The CDR3 DNA follows: TGCAGTGCTAGAACCGGGACAGAACTGTTTTTT. It encodes CSARTGTELFF.

V is TRBV6-5 and J is TRBJ2-7, with 9 bases identical to TRBD1. The CDR3 covers 13 residues. Germline V lookup: CDR1 MNHEY, CDR2 SVGAGI. J lost 3 bases, V lost 6 bases, and 3 bases had no gene match. CDR3 residues: CASSGQGYYEQYF. DNA for the CDR3: TGTGCCAGCAGCGGACAGGGGTACTACGAGCAGTACTTC.

This clone appeared a few times. Distinct nucleotide sequences in the sample also encode this CDR3. The chain is built from TRBV5-6 and TRBJ1-5; D possibly corresponds to TRBD1 (5 bases). Per germline, CDR1 SGHDT and CDR2 YYEEEE. Trimming took off 2 bases at V and 4 bases at J, with 13 bases between the two ends. The CDR3 covers 15 residues. The CDR3 sequence: CASSLGQGLNQPQHF. CDR3 DNA sequence: TGTGCCAGCAGCTTAGGCCAGGGACTGAATCAGCCCCAGCATTTT. The full variable domain, with the rest looked up from reference TRBV5-6 and TRBJ1-5, is DAGVTQSPTHLIKTRGQQVTLRCSPKSGHDTVSWYQQALGQGPQFIFQYYEEEERQRGNFPDRFSGHQFPNYSSELNVNALLLGDSALYLCASSLGQGLNQPQHFGDGTRLSIL.

V gene TRBV11-2 combines with J gene TRBJ1-6; tentatively, D is TRBD1 (6 bases). Trimming removed 5 bases from V and 4 bases from J, with 6 bases in between. CDR3 length equals 13 residues. Germline V gene data show CDR1 as SGHAT and CDR2 as FQNNGV. The CDR3 nucleotides read TGTGCCAGCAGCCAGGGGTATAATTCACCCCTCCACTTT. Amino acids: CASSQGYNSPLHF. The full variable domain, in which reference TRBV11-2 and TRBJ1-6 provide the parts outside the CDR3, is EAGVAQSPRYKIIEKRQSVAFWCNPISGHATLYWYQQILGQGPKLLIQFQNNGVVDDSQLPKDRFSAERLKGVDSTLKIQPAKLEDSAVYLCASSQGYNSPLHFGNGTRLTVT.

V and J are TRBV7-9 and TRBJ2-1, with TRBD2 matching over 9 bases. The V segment lost 1 base and the J segment 6 bases; nucleotides outside the gene matches: 4. Germline CDR1 reads SEHNR; CDR2 reads FQNEAQ (reference sequence). The CDR3 runs to 15 residues. This CDR3 is CASSLELAGINEQFF. The DNA for the CDR3 is TGTGCCAGCAGCTTAGAGCTAGCGGGGATCAATGAGCAGTTCTTC.

In DNA, the CDR3 is TGTGCCAGCAGTTTATCGCGCAGGGGGCGCGGAGATACGCAGTATTTT. This codes for CASSLSRRGRGDTQYF. The genes are TRBV27 and TRBJ2-3; 8 bases fit TRBD1. There are 16 residues in the CDR3. V gave up 0 bases and J gave up 5 bases; unmatched junction bases: 7. CDR1 and CDR2 (germline): MNHEY, SMNVEV (reference sequence).

The chain joins TRBV7-2 to TRBJ1-6, with D possibly being TRBD1 (6 bases). The CDR3 consists of 15 residues. Per germline, CDR1 SGHTA and CDR2 FQGNSA. V lost 6 bases, J lost 5 bases, and 14 bases lay in between. This CDR3 reads CASRAQQGNNSPLHF. CDR3 nucleotides: TGTGCCAGCAGAGCCCAACAGGGTAATAATTCACCCCTCCACTTT. The full variable domain, with the rest looked up from reference TRBV7-2 and TRBJ1-6, is GAGVSQSPSNKVTEKGKDVELRCDPISGHTALYWYRQSLGQGLEFLIYFQGNSAPDKSGLPSDRFSAERTGGSVSTLTIQRTQQEDSAVYLCASRAQQGNNSPLHFGNGTRLTVT.

This clone was seen only once. The chain combines TRBV7-2 with TRBJ2-5; D is possibly TRBD2 (5 bases). This CDR3 spans 17 amino acids. The ends were cut back, 5 bases at V and 5 bases at J, with 24 bases in the middle. The germline gives CDR1 SGHTA, CDR2 FQGNSA. The DNA of the CDR3 is TGTGCCAGCAGCCCTCGCGGGCTCCCTAGGACGGGGGAGACCCAGTACTTC. Translation: CASSPRGLPRTGETQYF.

The table lists this clone with a count of one. The V call is TRBV5-1, the J call TRBJ1-2; TRBD1 agrees at 7 bases. The germline CDR1 and CDR2 sequences are SGHRS and YFSETQ. Trimming took 2 bases from V and 2 from J; bases not matched to a gene: 3. The CDR3 runs 14 residues. The CDR3 region is CASSLRQGNYGYTF. CDR3 nucleotides: TGCGCCAGCAGCTTAAGACAGGGAAACTATGGCTACACCTTC.

This chain joins TRBV28 and TRBJ1-3; 8 bases align to TRBD1. From germline, CDR1 is MDHEN and CDR2 SYDVKM. V was clipped by 6 bases and J by 4 bases; unmatched bases: 14. This CDR3 spans 17 amino acids. The CDR3 reads CASSRTGGTGLGNTIYF. In DNA, the CDR3 is TGTGCCAGCAGCCGGACCGGCGGGACAGGTTTGGGAAACACCATATATTTT.

The J gene is TRBJ2-1, the V gene TRBV5-4; 9 bases line up with TRBD2. There are 16 residues in the CDR3. With V trimmed by 4 bases and J by 6 bases, 11 bases remained unmatched. CDR1 is SGHNT, CDR2 YYREEE, per germline (reference sequence). This CDR3 is CASSPGLAHQGNEQFF. CDR3 nucleotide sequence: TGTGCCAGCAGCCCGGGACTAGCTCATCAAGGCAATGAGCAGTTCTTC.

The V and J genes are TRBV27 and TRBJ2-7, with TRBD1 matching over 9 bases. Germline lookup yields CDR1 MNHEY and CDR2 SMNVEV (reference sequence). The length of the CDR3 is 14 residues. The ends lost 6 bases at V and 4 bases at J; junction bases unmatched: 7. The chain's CDR3 is CASRDRGPLYEQYF. Written as DNA, the CDR3 is TGTGCCAGCAGGGACAGGGGTCCCCTATACGAGCAGTACTTC.

Only a few counts were recorded for this clone. The chain employs TRBV7-2 and TRBJ1-6; unclear D gene. Trimming stripped 0 bases from V and 9 bases from J, with 9 bases between. The CDR3 is made up of 14 amino acids. Germline CDR1 SGHTA, CDR2 FQGNSA. CDR3 coding DNA: TGTGCCAGCAGCTTAGCGAGGGAAGGTTCACCCCTCCACTTT. This translates into CASSLAREGSPLHF.

In its sample, this clone was seen once. V usage is TRBV6-5 and J usage is TRBJ2-1; TRBD1 might be the D (6 bases). The germline V gene encodes CDR1 MNHEY and CDR2 SVGAGI. CDR3 size: 15 residues. V dropped 6 bases and J dropped 6 bases, with 18 bases sitting between them. DNA for the CDR3: TGTGCCAGCAGCCCGGACCTCGCCAGGGGCAATGAGCAGTTCTTC. Amino acid sequence: CASSPDLARGNEQFF.

V usage is TRBV6-6 and J usage is TRBJ2-6; TRBD1 matches 7 bases. Germline V CDR1 and CDR2: MNHNY, SVGAGI (reference sequence). Trimming at V came to 5 bases and at J to 2 bases, leaving 6 bases not matched to a gene. This CDR3 has 16 residues. The CDR3 DNA reads TGTGCCAGCAGTGGGAGACAGGGACCTGGGGCCAACGTCCTGACTTTC. Translation: CASSGRQGPGANVLTF.

This clone was observed a single time. The rearrangement links TRBV7-3 to TRBJ1-3; no firm D call. Germline lookup yields CDR1 SGHTA and CDR2 FQGTGA. The CDR3 is 13 amino acids. Trimming cost V 4 bases and J 1 base, with 5 bases left between them. The CDR3 DNA follows: TGTGCCAGCAGCTCGGGTTCTGGAAACACCATATATTTT. It translates to CASSSGSGNTIYF.

The chain combines TRBV27 with TRBJ1-2; 10 bases are shared with TRBD1. V was clipped by 5 bases and J by 7 bases; unmatched bases: 7. The CDR3 runs 14 residues. Germline-derived CDR1 and CDR2 are MNHEY and SMNVEV (reference sequence). The CDR3 DNA is TGTGCCAGCAGTCCCCGGACAGGGGGGGGTGGCTACACCTTC. Its protein is CASSPRTGGGGYTF.

The chain is built from TRBV5-1 and TRBJ2-5, with TRBD2 matching 8 bases. This CDR3 is 17 amino acids long. Germline V gives CDR1 SGHRS, CDR2 YFSETQ. The V gene end was trimmed by 4 bases and the J gene end by 2 bases; junction bases not matched to a gene: 13. The CDR3 nucleotides are TGCGCCAGCAGCCGGGGACTCACGGCTAGCGGGCAAGAGACCCAGTACTTC. Translated: CASSRGLTASGQETQYF.

The rearrangement links TRBV7-9 to TRBJ1-2; 10 positions agree with TRBD1. The germline CDR1 and CDR2 sequences are SEHNR and FQNEAQ (reference sequence). CDR3 length: 14 amino acids. Trimming at V came to 3 bases and at J to 8 bases, leaving 6 bases not matched to a gene. The CDR3 is CASSFRQGAGGYTF. The CDR3 coding sequence is TGTGCCAGCAGCTTTAGACAGGGGGCAGGAGGCTACACCTTC.

The chain uses TRBV2 and TRBJ1-1, with D possibly matching TRBD1 (5 bases). The CDR3 is 15 residues long. Trimming cost V 6 bases and J 2 bases, with 16 bases left between them. CDR1 SNHLY and CDR2 FYNNEI come from the germline V gene. The CDR3 reads CASRLLRQPNTEAFF. Written as DNA, the CDR3 is TGTGCCAGCAGATTGTTAAGACAGCCAAACACTGAAGCTTTCTTT.

The rearrangement uses TRBV6-5 and TRBJ1-6; D gene unclear. Germline V gene data show CDR1 as MNHEY and CDR2 as SVGAGI. V was cut by 4 bases and J by 7 bases, with 17 bases left in between. The CDR3 is 16 residues long. CDR3 region: CASSSRSPSPNSPLHF. Written as DNA, the CDR3 is TGTGCCAGCAGTTCCCGGTCCCCTAGTCCCAATTCACCCCTCCACTTT.

The V and J genes are TRBV7-3 and TRBJ1-1; TRBD1 matches at 7 bases. Losses at the gene ends were 5 bases for V and 0 bases for J; bases not matched to a gene: 6. The CDR3 sequence is 15 residues long. Germline V gives CDR1 SGHTA, CDR2 FQGTGA. The CDR3 loop reads CASSGDRAMNTEAFF. CDR3 DNA: TGTGCCAGCAGCGGCGACAGGGCGATGAACACTGAAGCTTTCTTT.

The gene calls are TRBV7-2 and TRBJ1-5; 11 bases align to TRBD1. Germline CDR1 is SGHTA and CDR2 is FQGNSA. V lost 1 base to trimming and J lost 6 bases; unmatched junction nucleotides: 8. The CDR3 runs 17 residues. CDR3 nucleotides: TGTGCCAGCAGCTTAGAAGGACAGGGGGCACCAACTCAGCCCCAGCATTTT. Protein sequence: CASSLEGQGAPTQPQHF. The whole variable domain, remainder taken from reference TRBV7-2 and TRBJ1-5, is GAGVSQSPSNKVTEKGKDVELRCDPISGHTALYWYRQSLGQGLEFLIYFQGNSAPDKSGLPSDRFSAERTGGSVSTLTIQRTQQEDSAVYLCASSLEGQGAPTQPQHFGDGTRLSIL.

The chain links TRBV6-5 to TRBJ1-5; TRBD1 matches 7 bases. V dropped 9 bases and J dropped 5; count of bases not matched to a gene: 4. This CDR3 spans 12 amino acids. Germline values: CDR1 MNHEY, CDR2 SVGAGI. The CDR3 reads CARQGGHQPQHF. CDR3 sequence (DNA): TGTGCCAGGCAGGGGGGCCATCAGCCCCAGCATTTT.

The chain links TRBV5-4 to TRBJ2-3; D gene uncertain. The CDR3 totals 12 residues. CDR1 and CDR2 (germline): SGHNT, YYREEE (reference sequence). The ends were cut back, 0 bases at V and 11 bases at J, with 10 bases in the middle. CDR3 sequence (DNA): TGTGCCAGCAGCTTGGGGTCTCCTAGGCAGTATTTT. It yields the protein CASSLGSPRQYF.

This clone occurred a few times. V usage is TRBV14 and J usage is TRBJ2-6; D not certain. V lost 1 base and J lost 0, with 4 bases in between. The V gene's germline CDR1 is SGHDN and CDR2 FVKESK. The CDR3 consists of 15 residues. DNA of the CDR3: TGTGCCAGCAGCCAAGTCAGCTCTGGGGCCAACGTCCTGACTTTC. This sequence encodes CASSQVSSGANVLTF.

The chain has TRBV10-3 and TRBJ1-4; tentatively, D is TRBD1 (6 bases). Between the trimmed V and J ends, which lost 2 bases and 5 bases, there was a span of 12 bases. CDR3 length: 15 amino acids. In germline, CDR1 is ENHRY, CDR2 SYGVKD. The CDR3 DNA reads as TGTGCCATCAGTGAGGCGACAGGTCCGAATGAAAAACTGTTTTTT. It translates to CAISEATGPNEKLFF.

This clone was recorded a few times. The chain recombines TRBV24-1 with TRBJ2-1, with a weak D call TRBD2 (5 bases). The CDR3 spans 18 residues. The germline V gene encodes CDR1 KGHDR and CDR2 SFDVKD. Trimming took 3 bases from V and 0 from J, leaving 17 bases between them. DNA of the CDR3: TGTGCCACCAGTGATCCCTACGGACGGGATAGCTCCTACAATGAGCAGTTCTTC. Translating gives CATSDPYGRDSSYNEQFF.

CDR3 protein: CASSLGAYNEQFF. The CDR3 bases are TGTGCCAGCAGCTTGGGCGCCTACAATGAGCAGTTCTTC. The chain links TRBV5-6 to TRBJ2-1; no reliable D call. With 0 bases removed from V and 2 bases from J, the gap between germline ends came to 3 bases. The CDR3 covers 13 residues. Per germline, CDR1 SGHDT and CDR2 YYEEEE. Based on the CDR3 plus reference TRBV5-6 and TRBJ2-1, the full variable domain is DAGVTQSPTHLIKTRGQQVTLRCSPKSGHDTVSWYQQALGQGPQFIFQYYEEEERQRGNFPDRFSGHQFPNYSSELNVNALLLGDSALYLCASSLGAYNEQFFGPGTRLTVL.

This clone appeared once. The V and J genes are TRBV2 and TRBJ1-6, with unresolved D. The CDR3 is made up of 15 amino acids. V shed 0 bases and J shed 7 bases, with 10 bases lying between them. Germline CDR1 reads SNHLY; CDR2 reads FYNNEI. CDR3 in DNA: TGTGCCAGCAGTGAAGCCTGGACTGGGAATTCACCCCTCCACTTT. This codes for CASSEAWTGNSPLHF.

In nucleotides, the CDR3 is TGTGCCAGCAGTCCCCTAGGAGATACGCAGTATTTT. Residues: CASSPLGDTQYF. V and J are TRBV12-3 or TRBV12-4 and TRBJ2-3; no clear D. CDR3 size: 12 residues. V lost 5 bases and J lost 5, with 8 bases in between.